Given below is one T cell receptor (beta chain) in context. The data were produced by immunoSEQ multiplex PCR, yet TCRdb's version contains in-frame clones alone and is incomplete. Here the sample spans roughly 80,000 clones, about 83% being singletons. The data stem from a study of blood T cell repertoires in COVID-19. The CDR3 totals 14 residues. Germline V lookup: CDR1 SGHTS, CDR2 YDEGEE. The junction had 3 bases not matched to a gene; V was cut back by 1 base and J by 4 bases. The clonotype originates from a woman aged 60-70 years with acute or convalescent COVID-19. The chain employs TRBV5-8 and TRBJ2-3; 7 bases are a match to TRBD1. The source material was peripheral blood. The CDR3 sequence: CASSLSGGADTQYF. CDR3 coding DNA: TGTGCCAGCAGCTTGTCAGGGGGAGCAGATACGCAGTATTTT.